These T cell receptor beta chains were read from a single sample in a study of CD8+ T cells in alopecia areata. Sequencing was performed with immunoSEQ multiplex PCR; in TCRdb, only in-frame clones are kept and a portion is missing. The sample records 150,000 to 200,000 clones, 58% being singletons. This specimen consisted of CD4+ T cells sorted from blood, obtained at week 24, from a patient treated with tofacitinib. The receptors were sampled from a human donor with alopecia areata. CDR3s include the opening cysteine and the closing phenylalanine or tryptophan. The order of the fields is V gene, clone size, D gene, J gene, CDR3 DNA, CDR3 protein. A D gene is named only where the DNA matches it firmly. Clone size, where shown, is once, few, many, or a class for clones that have expanded.

>TRBV29-1|.|TRBD2|TRBJ2-3
TGCCGCGGGGGGGGCGGGGGCACAGATACGCAGTATTTT
CRGGGGGTDTQYF
>TRBV28|few|TRBD2|TRBJ2-5
TGTGCCAGCAGCAAAGATGGGACTAGCGAAGAGACCCAGTACTTC
CASSKDGTSEETQYF
>TRBV27|.|.|TRBJ2-6
TGTGCCAGCGTGATCTCGGGGCGGAGCTTACTTGGGGCCAACGTCCTGACTTTC
CASVISGRSLLGANVLTF
>TRBV29-1|few|.|TRBJ1-1
TGCAGCGTCTCCATGAACACTGAAGCTTTCTTT
CSVSMNTEAFF
>TRBV9|.|.|TRBJ2-3
TGTGCCAGCAGCCTTATTAGCGTGGCAGATACGCAGTATTTT
CASSLISVADTQYF
>TRBV5-4|few|.|TRBJ2-3
TGTGCCAGCAGCTTCTCAGGGAGCACAGATACGCAGTATTTT
CASSFSGSTDTQYF
>TRBV15|.|.|TRBJ1-3
TGTGCCACCAGCAGAGGAGGGGAGCAAGGAAACACCATATATTTT
CATSRGGEQGNTIYF
>TRBV9|.|.|TRBJ2-7
TGTGCCAGCAGCGTAGGGCCTTTGTACGAGCAGTACTTC
CASSVGPLYEQYF
>TRBV4-2|.|.|TRBJ2-2
TGTGCCAGCAGCCAAGGCCAGGGCTCGAACACCGGGGAGCTGTTTTTT
CASSQGQGSNTGELFF
>TRBV5-1|.|TRBD2|TRBJ2-1
TGCGCCAGCAGCTTGGCTAGGACTAGCGGGAGTATGGACAATGAGCAGTTCTTC
CASSLARTSGSMDNEQFF
>TRBV2|.|TRBD2|TRBJ2-5
TGTGCCAGCAGTGAAGCGCGTAGCGGGGGGCAAGAGACCCAGTACTTC
CASSEARSGGQETQYF
>TRBV10-2|.|.|TRBJ1-2
TGCGCCAGCAGTGAGAGAATGGTGTATGGCTACACCTTC
CASSERMVYGYTF
>TRBV29-1|few|.|TRBJ1-1
TGCAGCGGTCTAAAGGAGCTGAACACTGAAGCTTTCTTT
CSGLKELNTEAFF
>TRBV4-1|.|.|TRBJ2-5
TGCGCCAGCAGCGCCACAGGGGGAGGGGAGACCCAGTACTTC
CASSATGGGETQYF
>TRBV5-6|many|.|TRBJ2-7
TGTGCCAGCAGCTCCGAGGGGCCCTACGAGCAGTACTTC
CASSSEGPYEQYF
>TRBV5-4|few|.|TRBJ2-2
TGTGCCAGCAGCTTGGGTGGCGCCTCGAACACCGGGGAGCTGTTTTTT
CASSLGGASNTGELFF
>TRBV9|few|.|TRBJ2-7
TGTGCCAGCAGCGTAGGGGACTCCAGCTCCTACGAGCAGTACTTC
CASSVGDSSSYEQYF
>TRBV29-1|.|TRBD2|TRBJ2-1
TGCAGCGTTGGCCGTCCTAGCGGGGGGGCAGGCAATGAGCAGTTCTTC
CSVGRPSGGAGNEQFF
>TRBV14|.|.|TRBJ2-5
TGTGCCAGCAGTCGTTCTCTACAAGAGACCCAGTACTTC
CASSRSLQETQYF
>TRBV18|.|TRBD2|TRBJ2-2
TGTGCCAGCTCACCAAGGGCTAGCGGGGACACCGGGGAGCTGTTTTTT
CASSPRASGDTGELFF
>TRBV4-3|few|.|TRBJ2-5
TGCGCCAGCAGCCAAGAGGGAACGGTACAAGAGACCCAGTACTTC
CASSQEGTVQETQYF
>TRBV5-1|.|TRBD1|TRBJ1-1
TGCGCCAGCAGGGGTACAACAGGGGGCTCTGAAGCTTTCTTT
CASRGTTGGSEAFF
>TRBV2|.|TRBD1|TRBJ2-1
TGTGCCAGCAGTGCGGACAGGGGGCTGGATGAGCAGTTCTTC
CASSADRGLDEQFF